This is a list of T cell receptor beta chains from one sample in a study of blood T cell repertoires in COVID-19. This table comes from immunoSEQ multiplex PCR, and its TCRdb copy is limited to in-frame clones, with some not included. The sample shows roughly 110,000 clones, over 60% of them seen only once. Material for sequencing was peripheral blood. These receptor sequences come from an older man with acute or convalescent COVID-19. Each CDR3 is given with its conserved first and last residue. The D gene is left open where the match is weak. Not all rows give a size; the values are once, few, many and, for expanded clones, a class.

TRBJ2-7 TRBD2 TRBV6-2/TRBV6-3 . TGTGCCAGCAGCCGCCGGGGGGATTACGAGCAGTACTTC CASSRRGDYEQYF
TRBJ1-5 . TRBV3-1/TRBV3-2 . TGTGCCAGCAGCCAGTCCGGGGGGGATCAGCCCCAGCATTTT CASSQSGGDQPQHF
TRBJ2-7 . TRBV6-5 many TGTGCCAGCAGTTACTCCAGGGTCTCCTACGAGCAGTACTTC CASSYSRVSYEQYF
TRBJ1-5 TRBD1 TRBV27 . TGTGCCAGCGGGGACAGGGATCAGCCCCAGCATTTT CASGDRDQPQHF
TRBJ2-2 . TRBV20-1 . TGCAGTGCCCTTTCCACCGGGGAGCTGTTTTTT CSALSTGELFF
TRBJ1-3 . TRBV9 . TGTGCCAGCAAGACAGGAAACACCATATATTTT CASKTGNTIYF
TRBJ2-7 TRBD2 TRBV9 once TGTGCCAGCAGCGTAGTGCCCAGCGGGGGGAACCACGAGCAGTACTTC CASSVVPSGGNHEQYF
TRBJ2-7 TRBD1 TRBV27 . TGTGCCAGCAGTTTAAAGGACAGGGGACACGAGCAGTACTTC CASSLKDRGHEQYF
TRBJ1-2 . TRBV19 . TGTGCCACCCAGGAGGGATCCTATGGCTACACCTTC CATQEGSYGYTF
TRBJ2-3 . TRBV7-7 . TGTGCTAGCAGCTTAGGCCGGACTACCGGGGGCACAGATACGCAGTATTTT CASSLGRTTGGTDTQYF
TRBJ1-4 TRBD1 TRBV2 . TGTGCCAGCAGCACGGACAGGGGGAATGAAAAACTGTTTTTT CASSTDRGNEKLFF
TRBJ2-2 . TRBV6-6 few TGTGCCAGCAGTTACTCGGGAACAGGGCCCGGGGAGCTGTTTTTT CASSYSGTGPGELFF
TRBJ2-7 . TRBV14 . TGTGCCAGCAGCCTTCGACAGGACTCCTACGAGCAGTACTTC CASSLRQDSYEQYF
TRBJ1-4 TRBD1 TRBV6-5 . TGTGCCAGCAGTTCCGGGACAGGGGGCGAAAAACTGTTTTTT CASSSGTGGEKLFF
TRBJ1-1 . TRBV15 . TGTGCCACCAGCAGATCACCAGGTAGGGAGCCTAACACTGAAGCTTTCTTT CATSRSPGREPNTEAFF
TRBJ1-1 TRBD1 TRBV5-1 . TGCGCCAGCAGCTTAACACCGGGACAGGGGGCGACTGAAGCTTTCTTT CASSLTPGQGATEAFF
TRBJ1-5 TRBD1 TRBV18 . TGTGCCAGCTCACCCGCCCGGGACAGGGGACAACGTCAGCCCCAGCATTTT CASSPARDRGQRQPQHF
TRBJ1-5 . TRBV19 once TGTGCCAGTAGTATAGATCCAGGAGGGAGCAATCAGCCCCAGCATTTT CASSIDPGGSNQPQHF
TRBJ2-1 TRBD2 TRBV7-7 . TGTGCCAGCAGCCTCCCCACTAGCGGGGGGCGTGATGAGCAGTTCTTC CASSLPTSGGRDEQFF
TRBJ2-5 . TRBV6-5 . TGTGCCAGCAGGGGCCCCGGGACACGGGAGACCCAGTACTTC CASRGPGTRETQYF
TRBJ1-1 TRBD1 TRBV7-2 . TGTGCCAGCAGCTTCCGGACAGGGAATGTTGGGGCTTTCTTT CASSFRTGNVGAFF
TRBJ2-7 . TRBV5-1 few TGCGCCAGCAGCTCCACCCTCAGAGACACAGGGGGGGCCTACGAGCAGTACTTC CASSSTLRDTGGAYEQYF
TRBJ1-2 . TRBV5-4 once TGTGCCAGCAGCTTGGACAGAAACTATGGCTACACCTTC CASSLDRNYGYTF
TRBJ1-5 . TRBV7-8 once TGTGCCAGCAGCTTAGAAGGAGGAGGTGATCAGCCCCAGCATTTT CASSLEGGGDQPQHF
TRBJ2-1 TRBD1 TRBV5-1 once TGCGCCAGCAGCTTGACAGGGGGTGCAAATGAGCAGTTCTTC CASSLTGGANEQFF
TRBJ1-2 TRBD1 TRBV19 . TGTGCCAGTAGTCCTAGGACAGGGTTGAACTATGGCTACACCTTC CASSPRTGLNYGYTF
TRBJ2-1 . TRBV9 once TGTGCCAGCAGCGTAGCTACGGGGGACAATGAGCAGTTCTTC CASSVATGDNEQFF
TRBJ2-5 TRBD2 TRBV5-1 few TGCGCCAGCAGCTTGGCTGGGACTAGCGGAGAGACCCAGTACTTC CASSLAGTSGETQYF
TRBJ1-2 . TRBV6-2/TRBV6-3 . TGTGCCAGCAGTTACATTGGGCGAGATGGCTACACCTTC CASSYIGRDGYTF
TRBJ1-6 TRBD1 TRBV7-3 . TGTGCCAGCAGCTTGAGGGGGCAATCTGATAATTCACCCCTCCACTTT CASSLRGQSDNSPLHF
TRBJ2-2 . TRBV12-3/TRBV12-4 once TGTGCCAGCAGTTTTCTGGCGGGCGGGGAGCTGTTTTTT CASSFLAGGELFF
TRBJ2-7 TRBD1 TRBV19 many TGTGCCAGTAGTAGATCAACCGGGACAGGGGGCTCCTACGAGCAGTACTTC CASSRSTGTGGSYEQYF
TRBJ1-2 . TRBV2 . TGTGCCAGCAGTGCGGCGGGGGGGTCCTATGGCTACACCTTC CASSAAGGSYGYTF
TRBJ2-1 TRBD2 TRBV7-9 once TGTGCCAGCAGCCTCCCCCATAGACTAGCGGGTCTTAACAATGAGCAGTTCTTC CASSLPHRLAGLNNEQFF
TRBJ1-5 . TRBV19 . TGTGCCAGTAGCAAGCCCGGGACACCTTATAGCAATCAGCCCCAGCATTTT CASSKPGTPYSNQPQHF
TRBJ1-2 TRBD1 TRBV19 . TGTGCCAGTAGTGAGCCGGGACAGGGATATCACTATGGCTACACCTTC CASSEPGQGYHYGYTF
TRBJ1-1 . TRBV9 . TGTGCCAGCAGCCCGTCTCTAGGGCGGGGCGGCACTGAAGCTTTCTTT CASSPSLGRGGTEAFF
TRBJ1-4 TRBD1 TRBV19 . TGTGCCAGTAGTACCGAGGGCGGACAGGGGGTCGGAACTAATGAAAAACTGTTTTTT CASSTEGGQGVGTNEKLFF
TRBJ1-5 . TRBV4-1 . TGCGCCAGCAGCCAAGATCGCGAGAGGACCCAGCATTTT CASSQDRERTQHF
TRBJ1-4 . TRBV5-1 . TGCGCCAGCAGCCATATCGGACAGTTTGATGAAAAACTGTTTTTT CASSHIGQFDEKLFF
TRBJ2-2 . TRBV12-3/TRBV12-4 . TGTGCCAGCAGCTCCAGGCACACCGGGGAGCTGTTTTTT CASSSRHTGELFF
TRBJ2-3 TRBD2 TRBV6-5 . TGTGCCAGCAGTAGCGGGGGCTCGATCTATACGCAGTATTTT CASSSGGSIYTQYF
TRBJ1-5 . TRBV27 few TGTGCCAGCAGTTTGATCGGAGTCAATCAGCCCCAGCATTTT CASSLIGVNQPQHF
TRBJ2-5 TRBD1 TRBV19 . TGTGCCAGTAGTATCTCAGCCGGGACAGTGGGGGCCCAGTACTTC CASSISAGTVGAQYF
TRBJ2-3 . TRBV29-1 . TGCAGCGCGCGAGACAGGATCCTTAGCACAGATACGCAGTATTTT CSARDRILSTDTQYF
TRBJ2-1 . TRBV9 . TGTGCCAGCAGTCTGTATCCCCTGACAAGTCCCTCTGGGGAGCAGTTCTTC CASSLYPLTSPSGEQFF
TRBJ2-3 . TRBV24-1 . TGTGCCACCAGTGCCTCCGGGGGAGATACGCAGTATTTT CATSASGGDTQYF
TRBJ1-5 . TRBV6-5 . TGTGCCAGCAGGGGGGGGCAGGCAGATCAGCCCCAGCATTTT CASRGGQADQPQHF
TRBJ1-1 TRBD1 TRBV7-3 . TGTGCCAGCAGCTTATTTTCAGGGGGCACTGAAGCTTTCTTT CASSLFSGGTEAFF
TRBJ1-4 TRBD1 TRBV29-1 . TGCAGCGCCGGGACAGGGGGAAGTGAAAAACTGTTTTTT CSAGTGGSEKLFF
TRBJ1-1 TRBD1 TRBV19 . TGTGCCAGTAGTATAAAGGACAGGGCGTTAACTGAAGCTTTCTTT CASSIKDRALTEAFF
TRBJ2-5 TRBD1 TRBV6-2/TRBV6-3 . TGTGCCAGCAGTAGAGGACAGGGGGCTTGGGAGACCCAGTACTTC CASSRGQGAWETQYF
TRBJ2-3 . TRBV5-1 once TGCGCCAGCAGCTTGGCCATGCAACGCGGGGCAGATACGCAGTATTTT CASSLAMQRGADTQYF